Described below is a single T cell receptor (beta chain) sequence and its context. Its antigen has not been determined. Base qualities are not recorded, but no much larger clone differs from it by a single base. This record belongs to a study of neoadjuvant anti-PD-1 for oral cavity cancer (dated by TCRdb to about 2021). At the level of the whole study: Before undergoing curative-intent surgical resection, most patients got three to four biweekly nivolumab doses at 3 mg/kg. For patients who did not progress, a fourth nivolumab dose was given around day 43, followed by definitive surgical resection on days 50-56. Under RECIST 1.1, patients with complete response, partial response or stable disease were classed as responders, and patients with progression were classed as non-responders. The parent correlative cohort had over ten patients and a response rate of approximately 33%.

What this sample's time point label stands for: after neoadjuvant nivolumab, at surgical resection. None of the patients had received prior systemic or radiation treatment, and all were newly diagnosed with stage II-IVA oral cavity squamous cell carcinoma. The cohort consisted of patients with HPV-negative, locally advanced oral cavity squamous cell carcinoma. No culture maintenance or expansion was done, as the peripheral blood mononuclear cells went straight to analysis. Samples were obtained from a longitudinal correlative study of a single-arm phase II trial of neoadjuvant nivolumab in oral cavity squamous cell carcinoma. Subject-matched pre- and post-treatment PBMCs and tumors from three responders and three non-responders underwent genomic DNA-based TCRbeta sequencing. Peripheral blood mononuclear cells were collected before nivolumab treatment and were collected again after treatment, at the time of surgery. Genomic DNA was isolated from PBMCs using the Maxwell RSC DNA from Cells kit.

Paper-wide results and their limitations: Higher pretreatment blood Treg/Th17 ratios correlated with both higher pretreatment blood TCRbeta clonality and lower post-treatment tumor TCRbeta clonality. TCR analyses included only three patients per response group, and the authors called for larger cohorts for validation. After neoadjuvant nivolumab, non-responders showed significantly higher T cell clonality (Gini index) in PBMCs than responders did.

The CDR3 contains 15 residues, cysteine and phenylalanine counted. Kept here is only the CDR3 DNA, which spans 45 bases and is read in frame from base 1. CDR1 LNHDA and CDR2 SQIVND are derived from the germline V gene (reference sequence). Between the V and J ends, shortened by 7 bases and 7 bases respectively, the junction contains 19 bases. For deep sequencing, each PBMC sample was run in six replicates, with libraries mostly built from 400 to 500 ng of input genomic DNA. Following the manufacturer's instructions, the team built TCRbeta libraries using the immunoSEQ hsTCRbeta kit. The completed libraries were mixed into a single pool at 3 nM, then sequenced with an Illumina NovaSeq 6000 S4 flow cell. Regarding the original processing steps: The immunoSEQ Analyzer was used for raw data preprocessing and quality control. The analysis was restricted to productive rearrangements, with each unique CDR3 amino acid sequence defining a clonotype. Repertoire clonality was estimated as the Gini-Simpson index, computed with the R package tcR. Student's t test was used to compare Gini indices, and Pearson correlation was used to assess associations with tumor size change. Imported from immuneACCESS, the table was reduced by TCRdb to in-frame sequences with V and J called. These copies leave out some clones; in studies compared against another copy, an unresolved V gene accounts for under half, and the cause of the remainder is not known. V, J and clone size reflect that table, while D and trimming were determined from the DNA. Recorded for this sample are more than 13,000 clones; roughly 74% of them occurred a single time. Around 2% of the sample rests with the top ten.

Sample: PBMCs, taken after nivolumab (anti-PD-1) treatment. The chain joins TRBV19 to TRBJ2-2; TRBD2 is perhaps the D gene, given 6 matching bases. This sequence was found in a person aged 35-79 years with oral cavity squamous cell carcinoma. The sequence in DNA is TGTGCCAGTAACCGCTGGGCTGCGGGGCACGGGGAGCTGTTTTTT. Its amino acids are CASNRWAAGHGELFF. Reference TRBV19 and TRBJ2-2 genes cover what lies past the CDR3, so the full variable domain is DGGITQSPKYLFRKEGQNVTLSCEQNLNHDAMYWYRQDPGQGLRLIYYSQIVNDFQKGDIAEGYSVSREKKESFPLTVTSAQKNPTAFYLCASNRWAAGHGELFFGEGSRLTVL.